These 12 T cell receptor beta chains were all obtained from the same sample, sequenced in a study of blood T cell repertoires in COVID-19 (dated by TCRdb to about 2020). Receptors were amplified or captured by the immunoSEQ multiplex PCR assay. TCRdb limited this immuneACCESS table to in-frame rearrangements with V and J called. A share of clones is missing; checked studies link under half to unresolved V genes, and the rest is unexplained. Counted in this sample were some 300,000 clones; 88% of them appeared once. The ten largest make up around 2% of the sample. Input material: PBMCs or T cells enriched from blood (not recorded which). Receptor source: a woman aged 55-69 years in a cohort exposed to, infected with or recovered from COVID-19 (not recorded which).

The V call is TRBV11-2, the J call TRBJ1-5, with D maybe TRBD1 (6 bases). Per the germline V gene, CDR1 is SGHAT and CDR2 is FQNNGV. Trimming removed 5 bases from V and 15 bases from J, with 17 bases in between. The CDR3 consists of 12 residues. The CDR3 sequence is CASSPNKGVVHF. Here the CDR3 DNA reads TGTGCCAGCAGCCCTAACAAGGGGGTCGTGCATTTT. Drawing the rest from reference TRBV11-2 and TRBJ1-5, the complete variable domain is EAGVAQSPRYKIIEKRQSVAFWCNPISGHATLYWYQQILGQGPKLLIQFQNNGVVDDSQLPKDRFSAERLKGVDSTLKIQPAKLEDSAVYLCASSPNKGVVHFGDGTRLSIL.

This chain links TRBV7-9 with TRBJ2-1, with 12 bases identical to TRBD2. CDR1 is SEHNR and CDR2 is FQNEAQ in the germline V gene (reference sequence). The CDR3 spans 13 residues. V shed 8 bases, J shed 7 bases, and the junction held 3 bases outside the gene matches. The CDR3 region has the DNA TGTGCCAGCTTGCTAGCGGGAGGGAATGAGCAGTTCTTC. It specifies CASLLAGGNEQFF.

The chain links TRBV2 to TRBJ1-6; a possible D gene is TRBD1 (6 bases). This CDR3 region has 14 residues. Deletions cut 7 bases from V and 7 bases from J, with 14 bases between. Germline V lookup: CDR1 SNHLY, CDR2 FYNNEI. CDR3 protein: CASNIRQANSPLHF. The CDR3, as DNA: TGTGCCAGCAATATCAGACAGGCCAATTCACCCCTCCACTTT.

The rearrangement joins TRBV19 to TRBJ1-4; TRBD1 aligns across 7 bases. The CDR3 runs 17 residues. Germline V gene lookup returns CDR1 LNHDA and CDR2 SQIVND (reference sequence). V was clipped by 3 bases and J by 7 bases; unmatched bases: 14. CDR3 sequence (DNA): TGTGCCAGTAGTATCCGTTTTTACAGGGGAGAAAGTGAAAAACTGTTTTTT. Its protein product is CASSIRFYRGESEKLFF.

The sample holds one count of this clone. This rearrangement joins TRBV6-5 to TRBJ2-3, with D maybe TRBD2 (6 bases). The CDR3 is made up of 13 amino acids. V was cut by 0 bases and J by 8 bases, with 9 bases left in between. CDR1 is MNHEY and CDR2 is SVGAGI in the germline V gene. CDR3 sequence (DNA): TGTGCCAGCAGTTACTCTCCGGGGGTTACGCAGTATTTT. Its translation is CASSYSPGVTQYF.

The rearrangement uses TRBV5-4 and TRBJ1-1, with TRBD1 matching over 7 bases. Germline loops: CDR1 SGHNT, CDR2 YYREEE (reference sequence). The CDR3 has 17 amino acids. V gave up 4 bases and J gave up 0 bases; unmatched junction bases: 12. This CDR3 is CASSLRLKGQLNTEAFF. The CDR3 DNA is TGTGCCAGCAGCCTCCGCCTAAAGGGACAGTTGAACACTGAAGCTTTCTTT.

This clone came up once. The J gene is TRBJ1-1, the V gene TRBV5-6; TRBD1 matches 9 bases. The CDR3 is made up of 13 amino acids. Germline V gene lookup returns CDR1 SGHDT and CDR2 YYEEEE. Trimming at V came to 4 bases and at J to 5 bases, leaving 3 bases not matched to a gene. In nucleotides, the CDR3 is TGTGCCAGCAGCCGGGACAGGGTGACTGAAGCTTTCTTT. Translated: CASSRDRVTEAFF. Drawing the rest from reference TRBV5-6 and TRBJ1-1, the complete variable domain is DAGVTQSPTHLIKTRGQQVTLRCSPKSGHDTVSWYQQALGQGPQFIFQYYEEEERQRGNFPDRFSGHQFPNYSSELNVNALLLGDSALYLCASSRDRVTEAFFGQGTRLTVV.

The chain is built from TRBV9 and TRBJ1-1; D may be TRBD1 (5 bases). The germline gives CDR1 SGDLS, CDR2 YYNGEE. The CDR3 runs 13 residues. V lost 0 bases and J lost 5, with 8 bases in between. In nucleotides, the CDR3 is TGTGCCAGCAGCGTAGTTCGGGGGACTGAAGCTTTCTTT. Encoded protein: CASSVVRGTEAFF. Full variable domain (missing parts from reference TRBV9 and TRBJ1-1): DSGVTQTPKHLITATGQRVTLRCSPRSGDLSVYWYQQSLDQGLQFLIQYYNGEERAKGNILERFSAQQFPDLHSELNLSSLELGDSALYFCASSVVRGTEAFFGQGTRLTVV.

The chain couples TRBV30 to TRBJ1-2; D gene ambiguous. V dropped 3 bases and J dropped 3 bases, with 5 bases sitting between them. CDR1 is GTSNPN, CDR2 SVGIG, per germline (reference sequence). The CDR3 is 11 residues long. In nucleotides, the CDR3 is TGTGCCTGGAGGCTACACTATGGCTACACCTTC. Translated, it gives CAWRLHYGYTF. The full variable domain, its missing parts supplied by reference TRBV30 and TRBJ1-2, is SQTIHQWPATLVQPVGSPLSLECTVEGTSNPNLYWYRQAAGRGLQLLFYSVGIGQISSEVPQNLSASRPQDRQFILSSKKLLLSDSGFYLCAWRLHYGYTFGSGTRLTVV.

This chain uses TRBV15 with TRBJ2-7, with TRBD2 matching over 8 bases. Looked up from germline, CDR1 is LNHNV and CDR2 is YYDKDF (reference sequence). J lost 5 bases, V lost 5 bases, and 11 bases had no gene match. The CDR3 sequence is 15 residues long. This chain's CDR3 is CATSYRSGRGNEQYF. The CDR3 coding sequence is TGTGCCACCAGCTATAGAAGCGGGAGAGGCAACGAGCAGTACTTC.

The rearrangement links TRBV5-4 to TRBJ2-1, with 7 bases matching TRBD1. Germline loops: CDR1 SGHNT, CDR2 YYREEE (reference sequence). The CDR3 is 15 amino acids. V shed 0 bases and J 7 bases; nucleotides not matched to a gene: 7. This CDR3 reads CASSLGSPGGNEQFF. The CDR3 DNA follows: TGTGCCAGCAGCTTGGGGTCGCCAGGGGGAAATGAGCAGTTCTTC.

The gene calls are TRBV11-2 and TRBJ1-2; weak D call: TRBD1 (6 bases). Per germline, CDR1 SGHAT and CDR2 FQNNGV. The CDR3 covers 17 residues. V was shortened by 5 bases and J by 5 bases, with 24 bases between the two germline ends. The CDR3 protein is CASSIGMAGALRYGYTF. The CDR3 nucleotides are TGTGCCAGCAGCATCGGGATGGCAGGGGCTTTGCGTTATGGCTACACCTTC.